This TCR beta chain was captured in a study of persistence of HIV-infected CD4 T cells. The stimulus was an HIV-1 Gag 15-mer peptide pool, 0.8 to 1 ug/peptide/mL. CD40L-negative CD69-negative CD45RO-high memory CD4+ T cells were sorted as populations depleted of antigen-responding cells. Sequencing used immunoSEQ version 4 in survey mode. The data were produced by immunoSEQ multiplex PCR, yet TCRdb's version contains in-frame clones alone and is incomplete. The table has around 60,000 clones, 70% to 75% seen once. This clone is a singleton in its sample. Its antigen is not identified. This CDR3 has 16 residues. Trimming pared 2 bases from V and 9 bases from J, leaving 17 bases between. Per the germline V gene, CDR1 is MNHEY and CDR2 is SVGAGI.

V is TRBV6-5 and J is TRBJ1-6; TRBD1 is a possible D gene (6 bases). The sample consisted of CD4+ T cells sorted from PBMCs after roughly 17-hour stimulation, taken from a patient who received antiretroviral therapy. This receptor was obtained from an adult man with HIV who was CMV-seropositive. CDR3 in DNA: TGTGCCAGCAGTTACGCCGGGATCCTCAGGGGTTCACCCCTCCACTTT. Translating it yields CASSYAGILRGSPLHF.